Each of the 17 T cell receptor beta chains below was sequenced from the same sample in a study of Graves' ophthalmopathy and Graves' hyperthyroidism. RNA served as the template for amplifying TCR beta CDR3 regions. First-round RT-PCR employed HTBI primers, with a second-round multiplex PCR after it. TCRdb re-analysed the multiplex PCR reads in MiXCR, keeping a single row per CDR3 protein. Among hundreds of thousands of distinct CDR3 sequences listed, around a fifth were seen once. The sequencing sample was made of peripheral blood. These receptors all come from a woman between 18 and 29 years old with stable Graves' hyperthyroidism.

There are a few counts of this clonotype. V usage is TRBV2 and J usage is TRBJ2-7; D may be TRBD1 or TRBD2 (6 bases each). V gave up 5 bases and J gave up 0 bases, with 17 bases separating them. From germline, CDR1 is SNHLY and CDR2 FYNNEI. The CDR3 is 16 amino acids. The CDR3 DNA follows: TGTGCCAGCAGTCTAGGGCGAGGGGGGATCTCCTACGAGCAGTACTTC. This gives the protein CASSLGRGGISYEQYF.

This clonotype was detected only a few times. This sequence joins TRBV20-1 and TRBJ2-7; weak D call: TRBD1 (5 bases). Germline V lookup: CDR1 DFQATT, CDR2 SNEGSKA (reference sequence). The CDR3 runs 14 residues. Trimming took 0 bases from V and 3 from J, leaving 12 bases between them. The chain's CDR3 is CSARDLQGIYEQYF. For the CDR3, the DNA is TGCAGTGCTAGAGATCTTCAGGGCATCTACGAGCAGTACTTC.

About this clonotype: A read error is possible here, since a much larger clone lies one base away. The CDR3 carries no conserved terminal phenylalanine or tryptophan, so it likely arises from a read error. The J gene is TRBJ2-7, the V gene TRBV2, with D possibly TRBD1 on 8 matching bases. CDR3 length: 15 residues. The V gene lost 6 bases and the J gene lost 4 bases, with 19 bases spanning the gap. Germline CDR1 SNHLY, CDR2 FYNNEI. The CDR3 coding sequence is TGTGCCAGCAGACAGGGGGGGTTCTCCCTTTACGAGCAGTACTAC. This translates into CASRQGGFSLYEQYY.

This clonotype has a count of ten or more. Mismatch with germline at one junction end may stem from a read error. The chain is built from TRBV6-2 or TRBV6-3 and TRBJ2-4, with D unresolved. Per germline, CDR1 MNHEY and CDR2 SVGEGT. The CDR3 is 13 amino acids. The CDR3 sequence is CASSYELPGIKYF. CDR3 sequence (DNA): TGTGCCAGCAGTTACGAGCTCCCGGGCATTAAGTACTTC.

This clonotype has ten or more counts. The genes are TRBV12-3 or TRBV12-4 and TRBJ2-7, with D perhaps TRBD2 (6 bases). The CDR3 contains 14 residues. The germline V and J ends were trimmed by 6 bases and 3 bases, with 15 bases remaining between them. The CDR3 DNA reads TGTGCCAGCAGCCCGGTGACTAGAAGCTACGAGCAGTACTTC. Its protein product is CASSPVTRSYEQYF.

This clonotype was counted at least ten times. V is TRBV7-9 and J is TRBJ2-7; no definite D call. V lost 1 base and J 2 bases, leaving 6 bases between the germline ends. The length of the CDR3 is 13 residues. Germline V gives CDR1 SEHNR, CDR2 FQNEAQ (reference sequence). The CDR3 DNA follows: TGTGCCAGCAGCTTAGAAGCGACCTACGAGCAGTACTTC. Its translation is CASSLEATYEQYF.

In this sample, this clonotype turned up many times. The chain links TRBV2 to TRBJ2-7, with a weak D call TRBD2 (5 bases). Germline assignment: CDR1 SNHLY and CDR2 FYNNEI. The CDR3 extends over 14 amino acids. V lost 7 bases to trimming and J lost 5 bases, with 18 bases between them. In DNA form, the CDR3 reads TGTGCCAGCATGGAGGACTCCCACAACCACGAGCAGTACTTC. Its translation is CASMEDSHNHEQYF.

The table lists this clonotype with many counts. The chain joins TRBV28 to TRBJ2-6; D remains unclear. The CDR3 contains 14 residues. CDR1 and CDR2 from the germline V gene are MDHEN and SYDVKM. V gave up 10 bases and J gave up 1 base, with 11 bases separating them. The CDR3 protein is CATPRESGANVLTF. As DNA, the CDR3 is TGTGCCACCCCCCGTGAGTCTGGGGCCAACGTCCTGACTTTC. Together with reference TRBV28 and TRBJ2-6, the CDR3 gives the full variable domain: DVKVTQSSRYLVKRTGEKVFLECVQDMDHENMFWYRQDPGLGLRLIYFSYDVKMKEKGDIPEGYSVSREKKERFSLILESASTNQTSMYLCATPRESGANVLTFGAGSRLTVL.

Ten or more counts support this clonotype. Here the CDR3 DNA reads TGTGCCAGCAGCGGGGACCGAAACACCATATATTTT. Translation: CASSGDRNTIYF. The chain carries TRBV12-3 or TRBV12-4 and TRBJ1-3, with D maybe TRBD1 (5 bases). The CDR3 loop spans 12 amino acids. Trimming pared 6 bases from V and 5 bases from J, leaving 8 bases between.

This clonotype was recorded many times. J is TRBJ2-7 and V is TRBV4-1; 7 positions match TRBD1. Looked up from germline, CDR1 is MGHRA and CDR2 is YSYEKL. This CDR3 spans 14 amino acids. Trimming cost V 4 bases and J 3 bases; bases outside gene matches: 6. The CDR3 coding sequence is TGCGCCAGCAGCCTCCGGGACAGTCGCTACGAGCAGTACTTC. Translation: CASSLRDSRYEQYF.

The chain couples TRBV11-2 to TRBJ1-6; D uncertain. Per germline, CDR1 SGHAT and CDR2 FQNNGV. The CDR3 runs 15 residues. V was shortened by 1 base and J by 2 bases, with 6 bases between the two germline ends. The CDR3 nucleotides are TGTGCCAGCAGCTTAGTCAGCACCTATAATTCACCCCTCCACTTT. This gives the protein CASSLVSTYNSPLHF.

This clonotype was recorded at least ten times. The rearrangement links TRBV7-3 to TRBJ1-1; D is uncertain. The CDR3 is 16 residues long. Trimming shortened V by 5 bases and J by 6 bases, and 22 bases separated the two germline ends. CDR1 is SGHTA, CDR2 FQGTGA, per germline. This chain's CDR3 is CASSLEPPGGEAEAFF. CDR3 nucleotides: TGTGCCAGCAGCCTGGAACCGCCGGGAGGAGAAGCTGAAGCTTTCTTT.

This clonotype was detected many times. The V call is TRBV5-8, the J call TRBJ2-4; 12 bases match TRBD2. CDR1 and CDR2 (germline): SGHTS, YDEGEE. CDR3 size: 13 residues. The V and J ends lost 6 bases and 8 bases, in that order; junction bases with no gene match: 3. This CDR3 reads CASILAGGYIQYF. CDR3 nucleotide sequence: TGTGCCAGCATCCTAGCGGGAGGGTACATTCAGTACTTC.

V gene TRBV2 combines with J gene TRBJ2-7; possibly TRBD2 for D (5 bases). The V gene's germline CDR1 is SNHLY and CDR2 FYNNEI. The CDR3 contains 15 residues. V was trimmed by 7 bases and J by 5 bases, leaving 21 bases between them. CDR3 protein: CASTRGLRKVHEQYF. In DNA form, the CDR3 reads TGTGCCAGCACCCGAGGGCTCCGGAAGGTACACGAGCAGTACTTC.

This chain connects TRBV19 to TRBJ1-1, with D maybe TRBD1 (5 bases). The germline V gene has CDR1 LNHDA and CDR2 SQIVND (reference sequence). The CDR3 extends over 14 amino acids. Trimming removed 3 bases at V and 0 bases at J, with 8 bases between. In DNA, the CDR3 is TGTGCCAGTAGTATCATGGACATGAACACTGAAGCTTTCTTT. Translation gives CASSIMDMNTEAFF.

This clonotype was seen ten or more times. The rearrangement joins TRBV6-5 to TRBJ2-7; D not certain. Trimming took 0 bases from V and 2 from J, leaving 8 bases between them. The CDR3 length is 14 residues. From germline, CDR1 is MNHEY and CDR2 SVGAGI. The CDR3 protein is CASSYSGNPYEQYF. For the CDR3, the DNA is TGTGCCAGCAGTTACTCGGGGAATCCCTACGAGCAGTACTTC.

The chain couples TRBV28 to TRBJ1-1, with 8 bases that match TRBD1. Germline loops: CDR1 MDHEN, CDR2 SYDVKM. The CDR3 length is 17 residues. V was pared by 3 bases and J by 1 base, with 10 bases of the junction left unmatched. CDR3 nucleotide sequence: TGTGCCAGCAGTTTGTGGGGCGGGCAGGGGGCGAACACTGAAGCTTTCTTT. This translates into CASSLWGGQGANTEAFF.